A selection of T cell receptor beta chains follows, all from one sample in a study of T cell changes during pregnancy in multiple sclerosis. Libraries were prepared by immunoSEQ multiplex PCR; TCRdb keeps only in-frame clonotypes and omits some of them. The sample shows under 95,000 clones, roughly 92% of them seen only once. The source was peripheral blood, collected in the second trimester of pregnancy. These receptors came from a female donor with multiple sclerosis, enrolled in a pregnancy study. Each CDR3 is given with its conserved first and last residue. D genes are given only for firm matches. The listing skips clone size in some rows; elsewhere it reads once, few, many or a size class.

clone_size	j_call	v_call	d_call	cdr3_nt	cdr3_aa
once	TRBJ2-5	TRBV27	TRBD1	TGTGCCAGCAGTCCCAGGACAGGGAGGCAAGAGACCCAGTACTTC	CASSPRTGRQETQYF
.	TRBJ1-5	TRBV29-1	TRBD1	TGCAGCGCCCGGACAGGACTCAATCAGCCCCAGCATTTT	CSARTGLNQPQHF
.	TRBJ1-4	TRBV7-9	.	TGTGCCAGCAGCTTATCCCGGCGGCTCACTATTAATGAAAAACTGTTTTTT	CASSLSRRLTINEKLFF
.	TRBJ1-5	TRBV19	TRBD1	TGTGCCAGTAGTGCGGACAGGCCTAATCAGCCCCAGCATTTT	CASSADRPNQPQHF
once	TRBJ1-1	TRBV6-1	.	TGTGCCAGCAGTTACCAGTTCAGGGCTTTCTTT	CASSYQFRAFF
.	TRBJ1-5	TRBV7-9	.	TGTGCCAGCAGCTTAGGGTCAGGGTCCAATCAGCCCCAGCATTTT	CASSLGSGSNQPQHF
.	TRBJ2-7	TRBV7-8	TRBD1	TGTGCCAGCAGCAAAGGACAGGGGGAAATCTACGAGCAGTACTTC	CASSKGQGEIYEQYF
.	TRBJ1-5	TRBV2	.	TGTGCCAGCACCCTAGGGGGGGGCCCTAATCAGCCCCAGCATTTT	CASTLGGGPNQPQHF
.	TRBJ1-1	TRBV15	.	TGTGCCACCAGCAGAGGCCCTGGAGGGCTCTCCGAAGCTTTCTTT	CATSRGPGGLSEAFF
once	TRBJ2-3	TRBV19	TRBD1	TGTGCCAGTAGTAGGGACAGGGTTGATACGCAGTATTTT	CASSRDRVDTQYF
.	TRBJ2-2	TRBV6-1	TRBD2	TGTGCCAGCAGTGCTCGGACTAGCGGTTTCACCGGGGAGCTGTTTTTT	CASSARTSGFTGELFF
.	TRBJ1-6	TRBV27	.	TGTGCCAGCAGTTTAGAGGGAATCACCTATAATTCACCCCTCCACTTT	CASSLEGITYNSPLHF
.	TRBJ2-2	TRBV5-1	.	TGCGCCAGCAGCCCGGACTTAACTAGGACCGGGGAGCTGTTTTTT	CASSPDLTRTGELFF
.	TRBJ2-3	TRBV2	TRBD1	TGTGCCAGCAGCGGACAGGGCCGAGGGACAGATACGCAGTATTTT	CASSGQGRGTDTQYF
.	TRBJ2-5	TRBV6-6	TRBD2	TGTGCCAGCAGTCGCGGGGGGACCATCCAAGAGACCCAGTACTTC	CASSRGGTIQETQYF
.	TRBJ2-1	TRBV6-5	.	TGTGCCAGCAGTTACTCCCATACCCTAGAGCAGTTCTTC	CASSYSHTLEQFF
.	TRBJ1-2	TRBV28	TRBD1	TGTGCCACAACTAAATCAGGGGGCAGTGGCTACACCTTC	CATTKSGGSGYTF
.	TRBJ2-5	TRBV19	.	TGTGCCAGTAGTCCGGCAGGGGTAGGGGAGACCCAGTACTTC	CASSPAGVGETQYF
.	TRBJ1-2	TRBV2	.	TGTGCCAGCGGCGACAGAAAAAGAGGCTACACCTTC	CASGDRKRGYTF
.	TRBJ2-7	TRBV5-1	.	TGCGCCAGCAGCTTGGGACAGGTGGCCGAGCAGTACTTC	CASSLGQVAEQYF
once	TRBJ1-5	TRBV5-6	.	TGTGCCAGCAGCTTATCGTACAGTCCAAATCAGCCCCAGCATTTT	CASSLSYSPNQPQHF
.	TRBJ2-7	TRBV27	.	TGTGCCAGCAGTTTTGGGGGCACCCACGAGCAGTACTTC	CASSFGGTHEQYF
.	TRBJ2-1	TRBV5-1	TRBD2	TGCGCCAGCAGCTTGGGCGGGAGTATATACAATGAGCAGTTCTTC	CASSLGGSIYNEQFF
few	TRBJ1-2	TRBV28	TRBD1	TGTGCCGGGGGGACAGGGCTTCATGGCTACACCTTC	CAGGTGLHGYTF
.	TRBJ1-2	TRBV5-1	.	TGCGCCAGCAGCTTGGATCGAGGGGGCTACACCTTC	CASSLDRGGYTF
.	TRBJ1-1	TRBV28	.	TGTGCCAGCAGTTATACAGGGACCACTGAAGCTTTCTTT	CASSYTGTTEAFF
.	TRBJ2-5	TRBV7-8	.	TGTGCCAGCAGCTTAGGAGGGCAAGAGACCCAGTACTTC	CASSLGGQETQYF
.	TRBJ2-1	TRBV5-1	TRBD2	TGCGCCAGCCGTACTAGCGGGAGCGGCAATGAGCAGTTCTTC	CASRTSGSGNEQFF
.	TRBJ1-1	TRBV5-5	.	TGTGCCAGCAGCTTTGCGCGGGAAGCTTTCTTT	CASSFAREAFF
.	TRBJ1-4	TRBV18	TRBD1	TGTGCCAGCTCACCAAACAGGGGAAAGGGTAATGAAAAACTGTTTTTT	CASSPNRGKGNEKLFF
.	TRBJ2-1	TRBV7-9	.	TGTGCCAGCAGCTTAGTAGAAAGCGATGAGCAGTTCTTC	CASSLVESDEQFF
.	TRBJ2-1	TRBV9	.	TGTGCCAGCAGCGTAGACGTACTAGCTTACAATGAGCAGTTCTTC	CASSVDVLAYNEQFF
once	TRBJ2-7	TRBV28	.	TGTGCCAGCAGTTTTGGGCAGGGGGAGCAGTACTTC	CASSFGQGEQYF
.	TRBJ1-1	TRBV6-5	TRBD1	TGTGCCAGCAGATCCACCGGGACAGGCCTTGAAGCTTTCTTT	CASRSTGTGLEAFF
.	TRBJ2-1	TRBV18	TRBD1	TGTGCCAGCTCGCTTCGGACAGGGGAAGATGAGCAGTTCTTC	CASSLRTGEDEQFF
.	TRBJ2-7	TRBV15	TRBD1	TGTGCCACGAGGGACAGGGGCTACGAGCAGTACTTC	CATRDRGYEQYF
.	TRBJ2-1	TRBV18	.	TGTGCCAGCTCACCGGGAACAGGGCTTTCCTACAATGAGCAGTTCTTC	CASSPGTGLSYNEQFF
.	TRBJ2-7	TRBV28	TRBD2	TGTGCCAGCAGTTTGGGACTAGCGGGAGTGGAGCAGTACTTC	CASSLGLAGVEQYF
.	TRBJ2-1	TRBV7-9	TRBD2	TGTGCCAGCAGCTCCCGTCTAGCGGGGCACAATGAGCAGTTCTTC	CASSSRLAGHNEQFF
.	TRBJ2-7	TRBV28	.	TGTGCCAGCAGTTCGGACAGCGTTATGGAGCAGTACTTC	CASSSDSVMEQYF